A selection of T cell receptor beta chains follows, all from one sample in a study of blood T cell repertoires in COVID-19. Only in-frame clones appear in the TCRdb table, and some are missing; sequencing was by immunoSEQ multiplex PCR. Of under 150,000 clones detected, 85% to 90% appear once; the ten largest clones hold 4.6%. Sequences were obtained from peripheral blood. The receptors were sampled from a woman aged 45 to 65 with acute or convalescent COVID-19. The conserved cysteine and the conserved F or W are not part of the CDR3 here.

>15|TRBV9|TRBJ2-3
ASSMTPGEPSTDTQY
>13|TRBV4-1|TRBJ1-2
ASSQEKGNRTGYT
>14|TRBV10-3|TRBJ2-1
AISESWRGAGNEQF
>13|TRBV9|TRBJ1-2
ASSVAAGGDYGYT
>12|TRBV6-1|TRBJ1-6
ASSDGGSRHPLH
>12|TRBV24-1|TRBJ1-5
ATSDEGDGQPQH
>12|TRBV3-1/TRBV3-2|TRBJ2-3
ASSQALGGGTQY
>13|TRBV7-6|TRBJ1-4
ASSSSGQGNEKLF
>12|TRBV15|TRBJ2-1
ATSGYRVYNEQF
>13|TRBV19|TRBJ1-2
ASSMNGRLEYGYT
>14|TRBV7-9|TRBJ2-7
ASSLRGGDSSYEQY
>11|TRBV10-3|TRBJ1-2
AITIREVDGYT
>11|TRBV7-9|TRBJ2-7
ASSLAWTSEQY
>15|TRBV7-8|TRBJ2-3
ASSPSHRRGISDTQY
>12|TRBV15|TRBJ1-2
ATSQRRSEDGYT
>15|TRBV30|TRBJ1-3
AWSRTKINLGGNTIY
>13|TRBV2|TRBJ1-1
ASRERQGGNTEAF
>12|TRBV10-2|TRBJ1-2
ASSGWGPIYGYT
>15|TRBV18|TRBJ1-6
ASSPPIRTGVNSPLH
>15|TRBV30|TRBJ1-6
AWNLSFRGLKNSPLH
>16|TRBV4-1|TRBJ2-2
ASSQDQGLAGKYGELF
>12|TRBV19|TRBJ1-1
ASSMGGLNTEAF
>14|TRBV4-3|TRBJ1-1
ASSQLLTESNTEAF
>12|TRBV7-2|TRBJ1-6
ASRPRQGSSPLH
>15|TRBV10-3|TRBJ1-5
AISAGTGKESNQPQH
>14|TRBV24-1|TRBJ1-2
ATSDFREGSNYGYT
>12|TRBV5-1|TRBJ1-4
ASRTTTTNEKLF
>11|TRBV2|TRBJ2-7
ASSVERSGEQY
>12|TRBV7-9|TRBJ2-5
ASIGSGRGETQY
>12|TRBV11-2|TRBJ2-5
ASSLGQGQETQY